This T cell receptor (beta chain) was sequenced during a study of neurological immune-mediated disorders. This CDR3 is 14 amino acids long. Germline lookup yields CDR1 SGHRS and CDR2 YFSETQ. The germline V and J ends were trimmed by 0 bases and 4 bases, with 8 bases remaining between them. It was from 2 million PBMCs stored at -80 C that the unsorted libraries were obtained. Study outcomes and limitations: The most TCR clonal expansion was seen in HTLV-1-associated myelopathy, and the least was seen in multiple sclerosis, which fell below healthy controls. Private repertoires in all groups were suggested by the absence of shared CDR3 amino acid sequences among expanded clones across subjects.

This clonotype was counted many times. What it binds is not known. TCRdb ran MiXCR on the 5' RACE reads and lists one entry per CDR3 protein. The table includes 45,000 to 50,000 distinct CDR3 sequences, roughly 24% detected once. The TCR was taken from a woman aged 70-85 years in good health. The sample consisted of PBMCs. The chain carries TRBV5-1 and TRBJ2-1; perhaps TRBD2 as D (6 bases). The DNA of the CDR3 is TGCGCCAGCAGCTTGGGGGAGGCGTACAATGAGCAGTTCTTC. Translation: CASSLGEAYNEQFF.